This T cell receptor (beta chain) was sequenced during a study of T cells after somatic rescue of genetic block. The V end lost 3 bases, the J end lost 2 bases, and 13 bases lay between the germline ends. Germline V gene sequence: CDR1 SNHLY, CDR2 FYNNEI. This CDR3 region has 15 residues. This clone was counted once. This table comes from immunoSEQ multiplex PCR, and its TCRdb copy is limited to in-frame clones, with some not included. The sample shows 80,000 to 90,000 clones, around 90% of them seen only once. The gene calls are TRBV2 and TRBJ1-2, with no clear D. Sequences were obtained from peripheral blood mononuclear cells (PBMCs). This TCR was sampled from a woman between 18 and 29 years old. CDR3 sequence (DNA): TGTGCCAGCAGTGATGACCACCCGGGAAACTATGGCTACACCTTC. This encodes CASSDDHPGNYGYTF.